This TCR beta chain is from a study of blood T cell repertoires in COVID-19. Generated by immunoSEQ multiplex PCR, the TCRdb table keeps only in-frame clones and is missing some. The table has 55,000 to 70,000 clones, less than 90% seen once. Germline lookup yields CDR1 KGHDR and CDR2 SFDVKD. V shed 5 bases and J shed 0 bases, with 10 bases lying between them. CDR3 length: 15 amino acids. The source material was peripheral blood. The chain uses TRBV24-1 and TRBJ2-4; D remains unclear. The receptor's source is a woman between 65 and 79 years old with active COVID-19. CDR3 in amino acids: CATSAEARAKNIQYF. CDR3 nucleotides: TGTGCCACCAGTGCCGAGGCGAGAGCCAAAAACATTCAGTACTTC.